This T cell receptor (beta chain) was retrieved from a study of cytomegalovirus exposure and HLA in healthy donors. Study-wide background: In a previous analysis, around 110 million unique TCR beta sequences were found from about 190 million T cells. The study, taken as a whole, reports: Among TCR beta chains, those listed as cytomegalovirus-associated numbered under 200. A later analysis linked a missense DCLRE1C variant to TCR beta V- and J-gene trimming.

The PCR had 60 Vbeta and 13 Jbeta primers. Using immunoSEQ multiplex PCR, the repertoire was profiled, and TCRdb retains in-frame clones only, with some absent. The sample has roughly 100,000 clones, almost 70% seen once. A word on this clone: Antigen: not known.

V lost 1 base, J lost 9 bases, and 16 bases lay in between. CDR1 SNHLY and CDR2 FYNNEI come from the germline V gene. This CDR3 contains 14 residues. The sequenced sample consisted of PBMCs. The rearrangement links TRBV2 to TRBJ2-7, with D perhaps TRBD2 (6 bases). This clonotype was obtained from a man aged 25 to 40 in good health and CMV-seronegative. The CDR3 is CASSEGTNADGQYF. The CDR3 DNA sequence: TGTGCCAGCAGTGAAGGGACTAACGCAGACGGGCAGTACTTC.